This T cell receptor (beta chain) was profiled in a study of OX40 agonist ivuxolimab in advanced cancers. Study in general: Patients in the trial were receiving intravenous ivuxolimab every 2 weeks, at doses of 0.01 to 10 mg/kg.

Worth noting for this clone: Its matching antigen is unknown.

Assay used: immunoSEQ multiplex PCR; TCRdb lists only in-frame clones, some missing. The data hold about 33,000 clones, with more than 60% observed a single time. CDR3 length: 13 residues. The germline gives CDR1 SGHTA, CDR2 FQGNSA. V gave up 4 bases and J gave up 6 bases, with 7 bases separating them. The study's findings and limits: Relative to CD4+, CD8+ T cells held more expanded clones on average. The study observed clonal expansion of CD4+ and CD8+ blood T cells by week 6 at 0.1 to 3.0 mg/kg. Normalized T-cell clonal expansion was also low in a subset of nonresponders.

The chain joins TRBV7-2 to TRBJ1-6; D not resolved. The receptor's source is an adult with an advanced solid tumor such as melanoma, head and neck, liver or kidney cancer. The specimen comprised CD4+ or CD8+ T cells sorted from blood, sampled in a trial of the OX40 agonist ivuxolimab. CDR3 nucleotide sequence: TGTGCCAGCAGCTACGGGTTTAATTCACCCCTCCACTTT. It translates to CASSYGFNSPLHF.